This TCR beta chain comes out of a study of blood T cell repertoires in COVID-19. Study summary: T cells, B-cell-depleted T cells, or PBMCs provided the cDNA or gDNA that served as material.

Measured with immunoSEQ multiplex PCR; TCRdb has only the in-frame clones, and not every one. The sample includes some 180,000 clones, about 80% of them seen just once. The source of this sequence is a man aged 55-75 years with acute or convalescent COVID-19. Input material: peripheral blood.

The CDR3 region is CASSIADEQFF. In DNA form, the CDR3 reads TGTGCCAGTAGTATAGCGGATGAGCAGTTCTTC. The chain joins TRBV19 to TRBJ2-1; D is unresolved. V lost 1 base to trimming and J lost 8 bases, with 3 bases between them. The CDR3 covers 11 residues. Germline-derived CDR1 and CDR2 are LNHDA and SQIVND (reference sequence).